Listed below are T cell receptor beta chains from one sample, sequenced in a study of preoperative IRX-2 immunotherapy in early breast cancer. Repertoires were generated with immunoSEQ multiplex PCR, while TCRdb's copy carries only in-frame clones and drops some. The sample shows approximately 27,000 clones, 80% to 90% of them seen only once. Sample: lymph node tissue, taken after IRX-2 immunotherapy. Receptors were obtained from a human donor with breast cancer. The CDR3 runs from the conserved cysteine through the conserved F or W. D genes are given only for firm matches. Clone sizes are given selectively: once, few, many, or a class where the clone is expanded.

>.|TRBJ2-3|TRBV6-8|.
TGTGCCAGCAGACTTGATACAGATACGCAGTATTTT
CASRLDTDTQYF
>.|TRBJ2-3|TRBV29-1|.
TGCAGCGTTGAAGATCCCGGCAGGGGAGGGGATACGCAGTATTTT
CSVEDPGRGGDTQYF
>TRBD2|TRBJ2-3|TRBV11-3|.
TGTGCCAGCAGCTTTGGTAGGACTAGCGGGGGGACAGATACGCAGTATTTT
CASSFGRTSGGTDTQYF
>TRBD1|TRBJ2-5|TRBV6-8|.
TGTGCCAGCAGCACCCCAGACAGGGGAGAGACCCAGTACTTC
CASSTPDRGETQYF
>TRBD1|TRBJ1-1|TRBV28|.
TGTGCCAGCAGTTCATCACAGACAGGGGGAACTGAAGCTTTCTTT
CASSSSQTGGTEAFF
>.|TRBJ2-6|TRBV6-8|.
TGTGCCAGCAGTGCAATTTGGGCATTGAGGGCACTGGGGGCCAACGTCCTGACTTTC
CASSAIWALRALGANVLTF
>TRBD1|TRBJ1-1|TRBV6-8|.
TGTGCCAGCAGTGTGACAGGGGCCGACACTGAAGCTTTCTTT
CASSVTGADTEAFF
>.|TRBJ1-1|TRBV29-1|.
TGCAGCGTGTCTTTACGAGTTCTGAACACTGAAGCTTTCTTT
CSVSLRVLNTEAFF
>TRBD1|TRBJ1-2|TRBV10-1|.
TGCGCCAGCAGTGACTACAGGGGTGGCGGCTATACCTTC
CASSDYRGGGYTF
>.|TRBJ2-1|TRBV28|.
TGTGCCAGCTGCCCGGGCAGCGAGCAGCAGTTCTTC
CASCPGSEQQFF
>TRBD1|TRBJ1-6|TRBV7-2|.
TGTGCCAGCAGCACGACAGGGGGTTCACCCCTCCACTTT
CASSTTGGSPLHF
>.|TRBJ1-1|TRBV19|.
TGTGCCAGTAGGCCTCTTGGGCGCACAGGGAACACTGAAGCTTTCTTT
CASRPLGRTGNTEAFF
>.|TRBJ1-5|TRBV7-5|few
TGTGCCAGCAGCTTAGTAGGGGCCGACTATCAGCCCCAGCATTTT
CASSLVGADYQPQHF
>.|TRBJ2-6|TRBV25-1|.
TGTGCCAGCAGTGAATCCCTCGTCAATTCTGGGGCCAACGTCCTGACTTTC
CASSESLVNSGANVLTF